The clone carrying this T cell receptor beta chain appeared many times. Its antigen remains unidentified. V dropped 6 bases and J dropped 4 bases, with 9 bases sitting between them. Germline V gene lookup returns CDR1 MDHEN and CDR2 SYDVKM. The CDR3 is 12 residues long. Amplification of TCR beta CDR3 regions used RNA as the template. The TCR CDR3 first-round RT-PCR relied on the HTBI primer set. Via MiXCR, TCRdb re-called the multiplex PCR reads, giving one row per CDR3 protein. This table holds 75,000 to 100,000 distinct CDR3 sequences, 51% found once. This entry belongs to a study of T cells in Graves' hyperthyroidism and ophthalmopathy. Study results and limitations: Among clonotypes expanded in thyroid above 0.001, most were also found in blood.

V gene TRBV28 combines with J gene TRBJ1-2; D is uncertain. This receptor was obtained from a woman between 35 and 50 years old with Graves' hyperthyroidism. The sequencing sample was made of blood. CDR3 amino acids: CASRTASYGYTF. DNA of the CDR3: TGTGCCAGCAGGACGGCTTCCTATGGCTACACCTTC.